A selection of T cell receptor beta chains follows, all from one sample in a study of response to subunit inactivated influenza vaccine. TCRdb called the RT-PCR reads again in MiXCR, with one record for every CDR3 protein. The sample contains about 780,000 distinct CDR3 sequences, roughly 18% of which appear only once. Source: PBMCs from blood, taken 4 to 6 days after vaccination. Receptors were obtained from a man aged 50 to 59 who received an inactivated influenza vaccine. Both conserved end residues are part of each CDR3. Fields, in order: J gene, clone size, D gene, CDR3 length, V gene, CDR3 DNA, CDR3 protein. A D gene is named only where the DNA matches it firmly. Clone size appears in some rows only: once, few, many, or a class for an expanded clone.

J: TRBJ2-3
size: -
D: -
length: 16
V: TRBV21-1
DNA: TGTGCCAGCAAAGGGGATCGCGGGGGGAAGAGCGATACGCAGTATTTT
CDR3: CASKGDRGGKSDTQYF

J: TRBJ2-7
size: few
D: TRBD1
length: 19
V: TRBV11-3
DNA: TGTGCCAGCAGCCCCTACAACCGGGACAGGGGGCGCATACGGGACGAGCAGTACTTC
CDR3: CASSPYNRDRGRIRDEQYF

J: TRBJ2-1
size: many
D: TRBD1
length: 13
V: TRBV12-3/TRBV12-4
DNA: TGTGCCAGCAGGGGGACAGTGGACAATGAGCAGTTCTTC
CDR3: CASRGTVDNEQFF

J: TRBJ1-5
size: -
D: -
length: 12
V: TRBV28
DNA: TGTGCCAGCAGACCAGGGGCTCAGCCCCAGCATTTT
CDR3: CASRPGAQPQHF

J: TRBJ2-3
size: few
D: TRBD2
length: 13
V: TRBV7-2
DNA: TGTGCCAGCAGCTACCAGACTAGCCAGGCGCAGTATTTT
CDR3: CASSYQTSQAQYF

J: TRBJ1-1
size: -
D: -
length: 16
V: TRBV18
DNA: TGTGCCAGCTCACCACCTGGAGGACCACGGAACACTGAAGCTTTCTTT
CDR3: CASSPPGGPRNTEAFF

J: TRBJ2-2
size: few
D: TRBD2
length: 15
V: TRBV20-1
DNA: TGCAGTGCTAGACCAGCGGGACGGCGGGACGGGGAGCTGTTTTTT
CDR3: CSARPAGRRDGELFF

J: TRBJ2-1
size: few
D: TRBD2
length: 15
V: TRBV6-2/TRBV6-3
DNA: TGTGCCAGTACCCTAGCGGGAGGGGGATACAATGAGCAGTTCTTC
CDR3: CASTLAGGGYNEQFF

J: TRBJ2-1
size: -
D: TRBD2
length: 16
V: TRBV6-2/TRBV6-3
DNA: TGTGCCAGCAGTTCCCGACTAGCGGGGGGGCCTAGTGAGCAGTTCTTC
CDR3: CASSSRLAGGPSEQFF

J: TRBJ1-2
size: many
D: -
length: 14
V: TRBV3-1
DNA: TGCGCCAGCAGCCAAGACGGACCTAACTATGGCTACACCTTC
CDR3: CASSQDGPNYGYTF

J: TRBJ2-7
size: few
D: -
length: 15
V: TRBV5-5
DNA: TGTGCCAGCAGCCCGGGGTACTTGAGCTCCTACGAGCAGTACTTC
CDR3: CASSPGYLSSYEQYF

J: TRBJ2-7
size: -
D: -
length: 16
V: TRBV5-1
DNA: TGCGCCAGCAGCGAGCCAGCGGGTATTAGCTCCTACGAGCAGTACTTC
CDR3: CASSEPAGISSYEQYF

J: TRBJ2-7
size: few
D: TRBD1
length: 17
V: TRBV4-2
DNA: TGTGCCAGCAGCCAAGTGGGACAGGGGATCGGGCCCTACGAGCAGTACTTC
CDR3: CASSQVGQGIGPYEQYF

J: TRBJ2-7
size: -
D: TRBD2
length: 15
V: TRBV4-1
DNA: TGCGCCAGCAGCCAAGGGCTAGCGGGAATTGAGCAGCAGTACTTC
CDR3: CASSQGLAGIEQQYF